The clone carrying this T cell receptor beta chain showed up just a few times. Its antigen is undetermined. These data belong to a study of human T cells and chemical hapten exposure. Study outcomes and limitations: Expanded TCRs created a significantly greater count of big CDR3 similarity clusters than controls did. Patch test score was positively correlated with the counts of TCRs that had expanded at PT1.

The germline CDR1 and CDR2 sequences are MNHNY and SVGAGI (reference sequence). V was cut by 2 bases and J by 2 bases, with 10 bases left in between. The CDR3 contains 14 residues. Time point described: patch test 2, 6 weeks after DPC sensitization. The treatment here: therapeutic diphenylcyclopropenone sensitization with weekly scalp DPC. Total RNA extraction was carried out from unfractionated whole blood. TCRdb called the RACE reads again in MiXCR, with one record for every CDR3 protein. The data contain about 350,000 distinct CDR3 sequences, about 6.9% of them seen just once; the ten biggest clones take up roughly 5.4%.

The receptor was derived from a woman aged 18-29 years with alopecia areata. Some clones in this sample may be carry-over from other donors' samples. Sequencing used whole blood, obtained in connection with sensitization to the hapten diphenylcyclopropenone (DPC). V and J are TRBV6-6 and TRBJ2-7; D not resolved. The CDR3 DNA sequence: TGTGCCAGCAGTTACAGCTCCGAAGCCTACGAGCAGTACTTC. Its translation: CASSYSSEAYEQYF.